This TCR beta chain was documented in a study of blood T cell repertoires in COVID-19. Sequenced by immunoSEQ multiplex PCR; TCRdb stores in-frame clones only, minus some. The sample has approximately 69,000 clones, approximately 80% seen once. Germline lookup yields CDR1 SGDLS and CDR2 YYNGEE. The junction had 2 bases not matched to a gene; V was cut back by 0 bases and J by 3 bases. This CDR3 is 15 amino acids long. The chain combines TRBV9 with TRBJ2-1; TRBD1 aligns across 8 bases. The specimen sequenced was peripheral blood. The clonotype was recovered from a woman in her seventies with acute or convalescent COVID-19. For the CDR3, the DNA is TGTGCCAGCAGCGTAGCAGGACAGGGCTACAATGAGCAGTTCTTC. Amino acid sequence: CASSVAGQGYNEQFF.